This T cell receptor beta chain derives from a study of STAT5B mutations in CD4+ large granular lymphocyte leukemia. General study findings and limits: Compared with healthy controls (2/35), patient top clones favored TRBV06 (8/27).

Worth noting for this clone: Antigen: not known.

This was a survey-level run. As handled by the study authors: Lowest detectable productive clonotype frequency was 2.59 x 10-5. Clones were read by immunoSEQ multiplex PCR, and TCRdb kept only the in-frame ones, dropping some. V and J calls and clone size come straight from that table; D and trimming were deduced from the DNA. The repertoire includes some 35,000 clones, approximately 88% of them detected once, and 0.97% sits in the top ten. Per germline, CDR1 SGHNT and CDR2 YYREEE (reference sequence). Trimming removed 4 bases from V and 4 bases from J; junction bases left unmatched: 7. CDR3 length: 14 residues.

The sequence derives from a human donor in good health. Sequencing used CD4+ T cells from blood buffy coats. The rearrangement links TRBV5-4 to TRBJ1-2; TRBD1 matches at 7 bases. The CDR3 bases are TGTGCCAGCAGCCCAGGACAGGACCGCTATGGCTACACCTTC. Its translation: CASSPGQDRYGYTF.